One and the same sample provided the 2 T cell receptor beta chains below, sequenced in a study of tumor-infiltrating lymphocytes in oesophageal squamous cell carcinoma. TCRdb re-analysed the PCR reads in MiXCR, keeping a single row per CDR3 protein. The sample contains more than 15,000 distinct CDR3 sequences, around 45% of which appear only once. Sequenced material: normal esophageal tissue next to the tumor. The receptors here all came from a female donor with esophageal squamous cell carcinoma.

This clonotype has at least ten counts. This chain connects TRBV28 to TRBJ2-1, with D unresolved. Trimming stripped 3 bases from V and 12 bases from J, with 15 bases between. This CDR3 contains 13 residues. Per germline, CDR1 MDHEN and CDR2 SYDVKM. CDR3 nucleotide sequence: TGTGCCAGCAGTTTTGCGGACCGCCAGGCGCAGTTCTTC. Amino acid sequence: CASSFADRQAQFF. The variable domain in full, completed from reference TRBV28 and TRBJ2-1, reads DVKVTQSSRYLVKRTGEKVFLECVQDMDHENMFWYRQDPGLGLRLIYFSYDVKMKEKGDIPEGYSVSREKKERFSLILESASTNQTSMYLCASSFADRQAQFFGPGTRLTVL.

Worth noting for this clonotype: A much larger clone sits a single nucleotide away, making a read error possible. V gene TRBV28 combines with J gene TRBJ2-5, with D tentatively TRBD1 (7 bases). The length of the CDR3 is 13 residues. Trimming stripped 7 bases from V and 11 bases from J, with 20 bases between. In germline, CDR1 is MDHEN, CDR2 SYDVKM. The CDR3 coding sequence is TGTGCCAGCAAAAGTACAGGGGAGGCTGAGCAGTACTTC. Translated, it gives CASKSTGEAEQYF.